The sequence of this T cell receptor beta chain was determined in a study of CD8 T cells in ankylosing spondylitis. Study-wide findings and caveats: A CD8+ phenotype characterized the disease-linked clones, which were relatively rare in peripheral blood.

TCRdb processed the 5' RACE reads anew with MiXCR; each CDR3 protein has one entry. The table lists just under 95,000 distinct CDR3 sequences, about 8.8% of them singletons. This clonotype showed up many times. Its antigen is as yet unknown. There are 13 residues in the CDR3. Germline CDR1 and CDR2: DFQATT and SNEGSKA (reference sequence). Trimming took 5 bases from V and 6 from J; bases not matched to a gene: 6. The sequencing sample was made of blood, either unsorted or a sorted T cell fraction (not recorded which). This receptor was obtained from a male donor with ankylosing spondylitis or in good health (not recorded which). The genes are TRBV20-1 and TRBJ1-5; 8 nucleotides match TRBD1. Here the CDR3 reads CSARTGRLQPQHF. CDR3 DNA: TGCAGTGCTCGGACAGGGCGGCTTCAGCCCCAGCATTTT.